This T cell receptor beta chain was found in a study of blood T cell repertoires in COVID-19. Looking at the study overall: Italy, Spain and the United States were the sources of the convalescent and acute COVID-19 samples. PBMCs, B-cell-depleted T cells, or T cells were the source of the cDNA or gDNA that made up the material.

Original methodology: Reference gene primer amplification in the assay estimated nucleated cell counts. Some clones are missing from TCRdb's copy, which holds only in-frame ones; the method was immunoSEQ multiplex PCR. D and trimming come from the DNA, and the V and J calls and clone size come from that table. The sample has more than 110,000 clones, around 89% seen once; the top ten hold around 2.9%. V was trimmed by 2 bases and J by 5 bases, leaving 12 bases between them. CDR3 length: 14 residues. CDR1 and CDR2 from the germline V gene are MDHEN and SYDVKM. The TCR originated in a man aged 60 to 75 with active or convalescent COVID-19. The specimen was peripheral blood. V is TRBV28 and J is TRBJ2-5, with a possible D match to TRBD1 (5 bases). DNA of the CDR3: TGTGCCAGCAGTTTACAGGGTCGTCTCGAGACCCAGTACTTC. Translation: CASSLQGRLETQYF.